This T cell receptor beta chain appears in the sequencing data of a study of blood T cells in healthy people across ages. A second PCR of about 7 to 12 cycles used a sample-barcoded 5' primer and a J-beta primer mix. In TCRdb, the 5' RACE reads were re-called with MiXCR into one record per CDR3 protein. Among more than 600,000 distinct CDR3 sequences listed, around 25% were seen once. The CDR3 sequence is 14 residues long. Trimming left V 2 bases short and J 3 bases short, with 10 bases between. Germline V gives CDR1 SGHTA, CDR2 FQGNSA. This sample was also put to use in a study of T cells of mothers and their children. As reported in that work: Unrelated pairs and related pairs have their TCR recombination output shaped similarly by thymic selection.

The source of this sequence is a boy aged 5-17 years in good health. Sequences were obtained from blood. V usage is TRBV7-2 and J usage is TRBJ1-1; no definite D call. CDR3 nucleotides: TGTGCCAGCAGCTTATACATTTCCTACACTGAAGCTTTCTTT. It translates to CASSLYISYTEAFF.